The entry that follows covers one TCR beta chain sequence. The antigen this receptor binds is unknown. No much larger clonotype is one base removed from it; base qualities were not supplied. From the cysteine up to the phenylalanine, the CDR3 has a length of 16 residues. This entry keeps only the CDR3 DNA: 48 bases, framed from base 1. V has 4 bases trimmed and J has 4 bases trimmed; junction bases matching no gene number 12. Per the germline V gene, SGHDT is the CDR1 and YYEEEE is the CDR2. The sample is drawn from a study of blood T cell repertoires in COVID-19 (dated by TCRdb to between 2020 and 2021). Background on the whole study: The collaborator samples originated in the United States, Italy and Spain and spanned the acute and convalescent phases of COVID-19. HLA class I and class II types, where available, came from metadata supplied by the sample provider rather than from assay-based typing. The samples were drawn from two sources: the first 160 participants of the ongoing ImmuneRACE study, and 1,000 to 1,500 subjects contributed by 6 global collaborators. Nearly every sample came with metadata listing a de-identified subject ID, COVID-19 status, age in years and sex. Subjects who had been exposed to COVID-19, were actively infected with it, or had recovered from it provided the deeply sampled blood TCRbeta repertoires that made up the dataset. The prospective study material was composed of cDNA or gDNA derived from T cells, B-cell-depleted T cells, or PBMCs. A freely available public database, intended as a resource for researchers studying the immune response to SARS-CoV-2, is where the repertoires were released.

The collaborating institutions used their own protocols to collect whole blood in K2EDTA tubes. Collaborator samples were shipped for TCRbeta analysis as frozen whole blood, isolated PBMCs, or DNA extracted from either sample type. Broad study findings and their caveats: How much clinical and demographic metadata was included differed by source and by participant, and the metadata was provided uncurated.

TCRbeta CDR3 regions were amplified from genomic DNA using the immunoSEQ Assay, a bias-controlled multiplex PCR. Per the authors' processing: Within the assay, amplification of reference gene primers was used to estimate how many nucleated cells each sample contained. To quantify the absolute abundance of each unique TCRbeta CDR3 rearrangement, sequence reads were collapsed and filtered. For each sample, productive Simpson clonality was calculated as the square root of Simpson's diversity index across productive rearrangements. TCRdb limited this immuneACCESS table to in-frame rearrangements with V and J called. A share of clones is missing; checked studies link under half to unresolved V genes, and the rest is unexplained. V and J calls and clone size are copied from that table; D and trimming were computed from the DNA. The sample yields about 29,000 clones; 80% to 90% were counted once. The ten largest clonotypes hold less than 4.5% of the sample.

The sequence joins TRBV5-6 to TRBJ2-7; 9 nucleotides in the junction match TRBD1. The receptor's source is a human donor in a cohort sampled during active COVID-19. Sequenced material: peripheral blood. The CDR3 in this case is CASSIVTGGLGYEQYF. The DNA sequence is as follows: TGTGCCAGCAGCATCGTCACAGGGGGCTTAGGATACGAGCAGTACTTC. Reference TRBV5-6 and TRBJ2-7 genes cover what lies past the CDR3, so the full variable domain is DAGVTQSPTHLIKTRGQQVTLRCSPKSGHDTVSWYQQALGQGPQFIFQYYEEEERQRGNFPDRFSGHQFPNYSSELNVNALLLGDSALYLCASSIVTGGLGYEQYFGPGTRLTVT.